This T cell receptor beta chain was recorded in a study of blood T cell repertoires in COVID-19. The overall study: Sample material is recorded as cDNA or gDNA derived from T cells, B-cell-depleted T cells, or PBMCs.

Germline lookup yields CDR1 SGHNT and CDR2 YENEEA. V shed 5 bases, J shed 4 bases, and the junction held 8 bases outside the gene matches. CDR3 length: 15 amino acids. In the original analysis: Amplified reference gene primers provided the basis for estimating nucleated cell counts. The repertoire was sequenced with immunoSEQ multiplex PCR; TCRdb's copy has only in-frame clones and lacks some. V and J calls and clone size are copied from that table; D and trimming were computed from the DNA. The table lists about 120,000 clones, around four fifths of them singletons. The chain carries TRBV11-3 and TRBJ2-3; TRBD1 matches at 8 bases. The source is a man aged 25 to 45 with acute or convalescent COVID-19. The sample was peripheral blood. Here the CDR3 reads CASSQVGQGSDTQYF. Here the CDR3 DNA reads TGTGCCAGCAGCCAGGTCGGACAGGGTTCAGATACGCAGTATTTT.